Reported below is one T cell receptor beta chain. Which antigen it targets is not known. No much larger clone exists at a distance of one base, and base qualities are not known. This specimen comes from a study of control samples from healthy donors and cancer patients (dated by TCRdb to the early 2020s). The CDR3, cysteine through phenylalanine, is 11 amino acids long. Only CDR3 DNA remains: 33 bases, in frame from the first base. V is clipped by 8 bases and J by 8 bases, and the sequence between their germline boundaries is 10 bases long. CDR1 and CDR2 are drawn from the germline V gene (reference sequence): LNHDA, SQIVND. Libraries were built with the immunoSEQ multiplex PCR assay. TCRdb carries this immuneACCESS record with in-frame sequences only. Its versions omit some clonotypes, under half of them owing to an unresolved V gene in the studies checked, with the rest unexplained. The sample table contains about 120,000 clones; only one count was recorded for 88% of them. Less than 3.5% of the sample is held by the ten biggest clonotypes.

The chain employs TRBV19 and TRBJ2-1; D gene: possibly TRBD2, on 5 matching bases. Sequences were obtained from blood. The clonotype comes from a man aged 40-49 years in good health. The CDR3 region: CASLSVYEQFF. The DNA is TGTGCCAGTCTTAGCGTGTATGAGCAGTTCTTC.